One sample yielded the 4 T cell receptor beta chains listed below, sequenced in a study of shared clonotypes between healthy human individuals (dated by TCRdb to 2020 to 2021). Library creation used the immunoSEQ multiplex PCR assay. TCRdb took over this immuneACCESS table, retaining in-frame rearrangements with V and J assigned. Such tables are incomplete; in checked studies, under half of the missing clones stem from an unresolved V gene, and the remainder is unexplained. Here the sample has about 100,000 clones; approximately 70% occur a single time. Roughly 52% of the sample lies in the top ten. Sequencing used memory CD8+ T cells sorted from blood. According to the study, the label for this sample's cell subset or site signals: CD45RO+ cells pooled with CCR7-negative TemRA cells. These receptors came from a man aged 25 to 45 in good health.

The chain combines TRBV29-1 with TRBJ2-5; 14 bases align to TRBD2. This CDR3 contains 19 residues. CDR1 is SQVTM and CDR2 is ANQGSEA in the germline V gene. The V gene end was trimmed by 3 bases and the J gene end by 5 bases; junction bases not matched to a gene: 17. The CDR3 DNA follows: TGCAGCGTTGACGGTGTCCGACTAGCGGGAGGGAGGCGATGGGAGACCCAGTACTTC. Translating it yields CSVDGVRLAGGRRWETQYF.

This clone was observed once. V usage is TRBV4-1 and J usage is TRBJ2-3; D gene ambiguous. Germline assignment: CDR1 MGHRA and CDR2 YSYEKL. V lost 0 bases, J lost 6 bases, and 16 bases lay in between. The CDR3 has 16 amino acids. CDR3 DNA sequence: TGCGCCAGCAGCCAAGAGTTAGCCACGTCGGGTGATACGCAGTATTTT. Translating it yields CASSQELATSGDTQYF.

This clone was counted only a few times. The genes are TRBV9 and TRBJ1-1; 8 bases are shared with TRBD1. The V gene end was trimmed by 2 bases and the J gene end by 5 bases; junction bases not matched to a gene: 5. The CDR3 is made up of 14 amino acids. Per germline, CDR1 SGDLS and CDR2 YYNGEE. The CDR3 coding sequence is TGTGCCAGCAGCGTTGTACAGGGGGGAACTGAAGCTTTCTTT. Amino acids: CASSVVQGGTEAFF.

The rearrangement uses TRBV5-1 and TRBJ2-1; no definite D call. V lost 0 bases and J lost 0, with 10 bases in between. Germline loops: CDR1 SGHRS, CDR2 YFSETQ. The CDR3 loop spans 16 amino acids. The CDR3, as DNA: TGCGCCAGCAGCTTGGCCCAGGTTAGCTCCTACAATGAGCAGTTCTTC. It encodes CASSLAQVSSYNEQFF.